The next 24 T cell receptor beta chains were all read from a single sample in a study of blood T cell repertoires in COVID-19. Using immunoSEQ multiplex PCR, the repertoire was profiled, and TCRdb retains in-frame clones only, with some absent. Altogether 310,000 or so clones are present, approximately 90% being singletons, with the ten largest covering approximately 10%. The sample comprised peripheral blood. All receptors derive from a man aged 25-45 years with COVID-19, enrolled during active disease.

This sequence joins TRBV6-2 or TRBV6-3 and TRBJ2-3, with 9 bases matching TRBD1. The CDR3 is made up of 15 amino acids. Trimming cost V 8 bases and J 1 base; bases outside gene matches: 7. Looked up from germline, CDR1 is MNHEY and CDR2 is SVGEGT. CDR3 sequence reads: CASRRWTGGTDTQYF. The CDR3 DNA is TGTGCCAGCCGCCGTTGGACAGGGGGCACAGATACGCAGTATTTT.

CDR3 DNA sequence: TGTGCCAGCAGCCAACCCTGGGGGGGAGACAATGAGCAGTTCTTC. The encoded protein is CASSQPWGGDNEQFF. J is TRBJ2-1 and V is TRBV14; TRBD2 matches 7 bases. The germline V gene has CDR1 SGHDN and CDR2 FVKESK. Unmatched junction bases numbered 6, after V lost 2 bases and J lost 5 bases. The CDR3 runs 15 residues.

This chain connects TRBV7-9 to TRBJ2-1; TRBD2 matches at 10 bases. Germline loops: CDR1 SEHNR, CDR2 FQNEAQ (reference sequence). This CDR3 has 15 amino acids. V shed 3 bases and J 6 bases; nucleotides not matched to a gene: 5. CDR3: CASSFLAGVSNEQFF. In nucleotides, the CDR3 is TGTGCCAGCAGCTTCCTAGCGGGAGTAAGCAATGAGCAGTTCTTC.

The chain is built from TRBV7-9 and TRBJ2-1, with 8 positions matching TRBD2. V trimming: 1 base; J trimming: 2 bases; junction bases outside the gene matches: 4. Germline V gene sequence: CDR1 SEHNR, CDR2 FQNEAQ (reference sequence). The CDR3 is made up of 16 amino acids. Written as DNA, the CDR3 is TGTGCCAGCAGCTTAGGACTAGCGTTGACCTACAATGAGCAGTTCTTC. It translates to CASSLGLALTYNEQFF.

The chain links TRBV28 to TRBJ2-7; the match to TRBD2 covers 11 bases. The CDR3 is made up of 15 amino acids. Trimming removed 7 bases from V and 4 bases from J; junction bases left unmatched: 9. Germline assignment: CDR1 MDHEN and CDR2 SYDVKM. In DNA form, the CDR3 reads TGTGCCAGCAACCCTCTAGCGGGAGGAAAATACGAGCAGTACTTC. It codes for CASNPLAGGKYEQYF. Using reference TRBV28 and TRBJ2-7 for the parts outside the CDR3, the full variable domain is DVKVTQSSRYLVKRTGEKVFLECVQDMDHENMFWYRQDPGLGLRLIYFSYDVKMKEKGDIPEGYSVSREKKERFSLILESASTNQTSMYLCASNPLAGGKYEQYFGPGTRLTVT.

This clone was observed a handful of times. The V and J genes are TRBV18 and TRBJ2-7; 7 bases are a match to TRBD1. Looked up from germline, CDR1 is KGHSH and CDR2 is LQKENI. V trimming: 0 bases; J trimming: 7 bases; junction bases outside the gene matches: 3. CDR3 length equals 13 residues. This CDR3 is CASSPPMDREQYF. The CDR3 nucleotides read TGTGCCAGCTCACCACCGATGGACAGGGAGCAGTACTTC.

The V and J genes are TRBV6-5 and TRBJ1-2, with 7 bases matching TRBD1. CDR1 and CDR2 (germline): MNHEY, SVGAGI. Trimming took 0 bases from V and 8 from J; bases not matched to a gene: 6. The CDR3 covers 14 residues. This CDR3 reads CASSYSTGSRGYTF. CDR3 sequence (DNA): TGTGCCAGCAGTTACTCGACAGGGTCACGCGGCTACACCTTC.

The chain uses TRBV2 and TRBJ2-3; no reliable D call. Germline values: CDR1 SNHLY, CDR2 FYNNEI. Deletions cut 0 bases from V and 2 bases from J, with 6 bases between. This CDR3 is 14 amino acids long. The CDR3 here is CASSEARVTDTQYF. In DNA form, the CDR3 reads TGTGCCAGCAGTGAAGCTCGGGTCACAGATACGCAGTATTTT.

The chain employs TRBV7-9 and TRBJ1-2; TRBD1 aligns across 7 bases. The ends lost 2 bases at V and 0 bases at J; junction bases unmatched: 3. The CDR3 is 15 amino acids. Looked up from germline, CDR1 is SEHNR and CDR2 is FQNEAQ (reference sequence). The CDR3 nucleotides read TGTGCCAGCAGCTTATTTACAGGGGCTAACTATGGCTACACCTTC. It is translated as CASSLFTGANYGYTF.

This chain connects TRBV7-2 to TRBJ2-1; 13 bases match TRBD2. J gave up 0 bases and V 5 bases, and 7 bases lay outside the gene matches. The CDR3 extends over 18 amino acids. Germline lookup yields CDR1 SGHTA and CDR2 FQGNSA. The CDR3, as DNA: TGTGCCAGCAGCCTAGGGACTAGCGGGGTCCGCTCCTACAATGAGCAGTTCTTC. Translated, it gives CASSLGTSGVRSYNEQFF. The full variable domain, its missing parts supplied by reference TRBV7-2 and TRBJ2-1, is GAGVSQSPSNKVTEKGKDVELRCDPISGHTALYWYRQSLGQGLEFLIYFQGNSAPDKSGLPSDRFSAERTGGSVSTLTIQRTQQEDSAVYLCASSLGTSGVRSYNEQFFGPGTRLTVL.

The CDR3 region is CSASLLAGRGDTQYF. CDR3 sequence (DNA): TGCAGTGCTAGTCTCCTAGCGGGGAGGGGGGATACGCAGTATTTT. This chain joins TRBV20-1 and TRBJ2-3, with 9 bases that match TRBD2. This CDR3 has 15 amino acids. Germline CDR1 and CDR2: DFQATT and SNEGSKA (reference sequence). The V segment lost 3 bases and the J segment 6 bases; nucleotides outside the gene matches: 10.

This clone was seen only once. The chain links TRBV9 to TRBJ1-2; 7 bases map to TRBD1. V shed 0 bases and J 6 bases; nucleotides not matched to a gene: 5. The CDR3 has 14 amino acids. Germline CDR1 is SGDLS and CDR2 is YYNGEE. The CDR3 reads CASSVVSQGNGYTF. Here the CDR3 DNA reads TGTGCCAGCAGCGTAGTGTCACAGGGGAATGGCTACACCTTC.

The CDR3 sequence is CAISALTGFLSNYGYTF. DNA for the CDR3: TGTGCCATCAGTGCCTTGACAGGTTTCCTTTCTAACTATGGCTACACCTTC. The chain employs TRBV10-3 and TRBJ1-2; D might be TRBD1 (6 bases). Trimming took off 4 bases at V and 0 bases at J, with 18 bases between the two ends. CDR1 is ENHRY and CDR2 is SYGVKD in the germline V gene. The CDR3 consists of 17 residues.

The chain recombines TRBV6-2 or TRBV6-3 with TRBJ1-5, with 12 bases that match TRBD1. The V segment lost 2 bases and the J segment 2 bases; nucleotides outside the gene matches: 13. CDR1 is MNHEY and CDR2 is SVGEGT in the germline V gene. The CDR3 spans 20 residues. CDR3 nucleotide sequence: TGTGCCAGCAGTTACAGTGGGACAGGGGGCGCGGTGTGGGGCAATCAGCCCCAGCATTTT. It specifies CASSYSGTGGAVWGNQPQHF.

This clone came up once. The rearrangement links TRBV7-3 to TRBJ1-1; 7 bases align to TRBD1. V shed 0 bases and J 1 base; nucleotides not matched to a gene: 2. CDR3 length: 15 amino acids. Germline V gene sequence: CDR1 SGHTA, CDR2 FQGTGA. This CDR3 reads CASSLTRTGNTEAFF. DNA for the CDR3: TGTGCCAGCAGCTTAACGCGGACAGGGAACACTGAAGCTTTCTTT.

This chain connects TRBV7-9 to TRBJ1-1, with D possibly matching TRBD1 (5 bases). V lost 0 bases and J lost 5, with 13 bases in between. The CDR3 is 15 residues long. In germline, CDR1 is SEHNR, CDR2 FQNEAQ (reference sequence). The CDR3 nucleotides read TGTGCCAGCAGCTTAGCGCTCAGGGAGGGTACTGAAGCTTTCTTT. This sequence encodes CASSLALREGTEAFF.

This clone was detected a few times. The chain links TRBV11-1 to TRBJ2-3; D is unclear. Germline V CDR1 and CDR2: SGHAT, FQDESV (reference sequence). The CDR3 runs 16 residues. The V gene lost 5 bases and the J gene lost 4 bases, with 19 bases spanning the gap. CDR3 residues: CASSLPILTEPDTQYF. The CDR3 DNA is TGTGCCAGCAGCCTACCGATCCTGACGGAGCCAGATACGCAGTATTTT.

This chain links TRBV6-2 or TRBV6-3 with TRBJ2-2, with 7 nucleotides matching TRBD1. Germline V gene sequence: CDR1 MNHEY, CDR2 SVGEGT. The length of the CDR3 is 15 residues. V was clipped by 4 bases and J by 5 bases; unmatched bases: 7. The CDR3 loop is CASSFRTGGTGELFF. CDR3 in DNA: TGTGCCAGCAGTTTCAGGACAGGTGGGACCGGGGAGCTGTTTTTT.

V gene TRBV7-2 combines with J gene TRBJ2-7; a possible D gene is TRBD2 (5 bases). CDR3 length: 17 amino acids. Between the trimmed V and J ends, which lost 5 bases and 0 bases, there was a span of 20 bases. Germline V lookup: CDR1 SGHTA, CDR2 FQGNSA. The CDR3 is CASSLHGFDSDSYEQYF. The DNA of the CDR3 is TGTGCCAGCAGCCTACACGGATTTGATAGCGACTCCTACGAGCAGTACTTC.

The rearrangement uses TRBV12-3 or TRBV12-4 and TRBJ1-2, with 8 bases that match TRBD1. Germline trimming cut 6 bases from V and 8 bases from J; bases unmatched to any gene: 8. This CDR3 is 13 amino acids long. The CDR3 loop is CASRLTGESGYTF. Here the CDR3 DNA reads TGTGCCAGCAGATTGACAGGGGAAAGCGGCTACACCTTC.

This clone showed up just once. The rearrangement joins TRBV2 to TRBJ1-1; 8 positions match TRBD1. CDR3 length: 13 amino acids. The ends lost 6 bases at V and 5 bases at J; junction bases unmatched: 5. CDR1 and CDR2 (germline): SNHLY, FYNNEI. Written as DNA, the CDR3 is TGTGCCAGCAGCCCATACAGGGGGACTGAAGCTTTCTTT. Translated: CASSPYRGTEAFF.

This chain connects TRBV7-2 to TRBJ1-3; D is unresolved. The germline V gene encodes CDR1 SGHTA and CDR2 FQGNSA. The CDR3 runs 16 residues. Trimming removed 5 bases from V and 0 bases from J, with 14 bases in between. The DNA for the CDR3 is TGTGCCAGCAGCGAAAGACGGTCTAGCTCTGGAAACACCATATATTTT. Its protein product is CASSERRSSSGNTIYF.

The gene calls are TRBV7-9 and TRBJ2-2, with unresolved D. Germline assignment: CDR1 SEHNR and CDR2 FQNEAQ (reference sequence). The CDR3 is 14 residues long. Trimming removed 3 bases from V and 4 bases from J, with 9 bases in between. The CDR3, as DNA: TGTGCCAGCAGCTTGGAGCTAGGCACCGGGGAGCTGTTTTTT. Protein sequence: CASSLELGTGELFF.

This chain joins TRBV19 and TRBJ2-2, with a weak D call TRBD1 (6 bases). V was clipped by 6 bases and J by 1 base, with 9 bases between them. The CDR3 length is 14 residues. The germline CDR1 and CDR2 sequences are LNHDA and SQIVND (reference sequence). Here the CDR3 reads CASSLGGNTGELFF. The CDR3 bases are TGTGCCAGTAGCCTAGGGGGGAACACCGGGGAGCTGTTTTTT.